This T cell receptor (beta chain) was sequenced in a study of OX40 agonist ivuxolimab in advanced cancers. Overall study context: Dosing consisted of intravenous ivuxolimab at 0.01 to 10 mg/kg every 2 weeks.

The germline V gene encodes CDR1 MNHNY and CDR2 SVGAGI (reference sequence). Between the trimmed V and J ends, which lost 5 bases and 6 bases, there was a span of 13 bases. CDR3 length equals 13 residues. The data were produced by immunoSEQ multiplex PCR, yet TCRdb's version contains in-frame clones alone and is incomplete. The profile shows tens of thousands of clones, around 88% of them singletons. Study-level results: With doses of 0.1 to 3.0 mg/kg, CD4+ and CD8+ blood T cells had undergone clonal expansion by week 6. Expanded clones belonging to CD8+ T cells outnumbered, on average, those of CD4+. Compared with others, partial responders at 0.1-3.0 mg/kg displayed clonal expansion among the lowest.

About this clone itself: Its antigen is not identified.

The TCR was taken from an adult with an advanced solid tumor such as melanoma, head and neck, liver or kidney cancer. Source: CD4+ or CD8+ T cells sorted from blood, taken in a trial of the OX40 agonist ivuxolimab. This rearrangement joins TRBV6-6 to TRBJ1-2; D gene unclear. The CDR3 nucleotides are TGTGCCAGCAGTCTCGGTACGTTCGATGGCTACACCTTC. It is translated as CASSLGTFDGYTF.